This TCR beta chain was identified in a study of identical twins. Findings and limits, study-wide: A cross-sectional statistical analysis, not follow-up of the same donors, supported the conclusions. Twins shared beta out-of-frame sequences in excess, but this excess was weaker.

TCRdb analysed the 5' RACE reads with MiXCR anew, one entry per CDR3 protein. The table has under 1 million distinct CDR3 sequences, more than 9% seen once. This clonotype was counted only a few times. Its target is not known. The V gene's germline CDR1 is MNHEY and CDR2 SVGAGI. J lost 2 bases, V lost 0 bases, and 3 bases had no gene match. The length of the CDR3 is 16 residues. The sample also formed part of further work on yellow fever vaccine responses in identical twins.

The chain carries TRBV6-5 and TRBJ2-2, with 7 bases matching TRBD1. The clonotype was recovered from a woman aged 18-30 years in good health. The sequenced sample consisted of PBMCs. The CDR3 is CASSYSDRPNTGELFF. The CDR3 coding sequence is TGTGCCAGCAGTTACTCGGACAGGCCTAACACCGGGGAGCTGTTTTTT.